These 2 T cell receptor beta chains share one sample of origin, sequenced in a study of OX40 agonist ivuxolimab in advanced cancers. The method was immunoSEQ multiplex PCR; TCRdb's version includes in-frame clones alone and lacks a portion of them. The sample has fewer than 85,000 clones; more than 85% are singletons. The sample was CD4+ or CD8+ T cells sorted from blood, taken in a trial of the OX40 agonist ivuxolimab. Receptors were obtained from an adult with an advanced solid tumor such as melanoma, head and neck, liver or kidney cancer.

The chain uses TRBV9 and TRBJ1-4; D call uncertain. V was cut by 0 bases and J by 4 bases, with 7 bases left in between. This CDR3 region has 14 residues. Looked up from germline, CDR1 is SGDLS and CDR2 is YYNGEE. The CDR3 spells CASSVGPDNEKLFF. The CDR3 nucleotides are TGTGCCAGCAGCGTAGGGCCAGATAATGAAAAACTGTTTTTT.

V is TRBV11-2 and J is TRBJ2-2; 7 positions agree with TRBD1. V gave up 2 bases and J gave up 2 bases; unmatched junction bases: 8. The CDR3 consists of 17 residues. Germline-derived CDR1 and CDR2 are SGHAT and FQNNGV. DNA for the CDR3: TGTGCCAGCAGCTTATTTCGGCAGGGGGTAAACACCGGGGAGCTGTTTTTT. Translation gives CASSLFRQGVNTGELFF.